This T cell receptor beta chain was identified during a study of T cell repertoires in cytomegalovirus infection. TCRdb recomputed calls from the reads with MiXCR, one row per CDR3 protein. The sample has almost 550,000 distinct CDR3 sequences; approximately 15% are singletons. This clonotype came up many times. The CDR3 length is 13 residues. Trimming removed 4 bases from V and 8 bases from J, with 14 bases in between. CDR1 is MNHEY and CDR2 is SVGAGI in the germline V gene. Sequenced material: CD8+ T cells from PBMCs. The chain couples TRBV6-5 to TRBJ1-1, with D possibly TRBD1 on 5 matching bases. The receptor comes from a human donor in good health (CMV status not recorded). Some clones in this sample may be carry-over from other donors' samples. The CDR3 reads CASSSRGRPEAFF. As DNA, the CDR3 is TGTGCCAGCAGTTCCCGGGGGAGGCCCGAAGCTTTCTTT.